This TCR beta chain derives from a study of blood T cells in healthy people across ages. This clonotype was seen ten or more times. No antigen is known for it. V dropped 0 bases and J dropped 5 bases, with 25 bases sitting between them. The CDR3 extends over 19 amino acids. CDR1 is LNHNV and CDR2 is YYDKDF in the germline V gene (reference sequence). Study results and caveats: It was not known whether donors were CMV positive (a possible confounder of expanded clonotype changes).

Primed by a sample-barcoded 5' primer and a J-beta primer mix, a second PCR proceeded for about 6 to 11 cycles. One entry per CDR3 protein results from TCRdb running MiXCR on the 5' RACE reads. The profile covers about 650,000 distinct CDR3 sequences, with roughly 32% appearing a single time and 15% to 17% taken by the ten largest. This receptor was obtained from a woman aged 80 or over in good health. The V gene is TRBV15, the J gene TRBJ2-5, with no clear D. Input material: blood. CDR3 sequence reads: CATSRDLTLSRTRVETQYF. The CDR3 nucleotides are TGTGCCACCAGCAGAGATCTGACCTTATCCCGGACCCGAGTGGAGACCCAGTACTTC. The complete variable domain, with remaining parts taken from reference TRBV15 and TRBJ2-5, reads DAMVIQNPRYQVTQFGKPVTLSCSQTLNHNVMYWYQQKSSQAPKLLFHYYDKDFNNEADTPDNFQSRRPNTSFCFLDIRSPGLGDTAMYLCATSRDLTLSRTRVETQYFGPGTRLLVL.